This is a list of T cell receptor beta chains from one sample in a study of blood T cell repertoires in COVID-19. Assay: immunoSEQ multiplex PCR; the TCRdb copy retains only in-frame clones and omits some. The profile shows more than 250,000 clones, around 83% of them singletons. Sequencing was performed on PBMCs or T cells enriched from blood (not recorded which). These receptors all stem from a man between 40 and 49 years old who had been exposed to COVID-19. The conserved cysteine and the conserved F or W are not part of the CDR3 here.

TRBV7-2	13	ASSSQRESYETQY
TRBV12-5	11	ASGMTSYNEQF
TRBV6-1	15	ASSGRTGIINTDTQY
TRBV6-5	11	AVQTGLNTEAF
TRBV13	12	ASSFPGQGNTIY
TRBV5-5	14	ASSLELAGGRETQY
TRBV18	13	ASSPGSGSNEKLF
TRBV10-2	16	ASSTAGSGASSYNEQF
TRBV5-6	14	ASSPMARTGGTEAF
TRBV12-3/TRBV12-4	11	ASAMRGPLEGF
TRBV27	12	ASRPLSAGEKLF
TRBV25-1	14	ASSEYGGRGDEKLF
TRBV11-3	15	ASSLSPDYLPYNEQF
TRBV27	13	ASKAGWSYNSPLH
TRBV6-1	11	ASSEVQGYEQY
TRBV13	10	ASSLGHSGAF
TRBV30	13	AWTGGGRANEKLF
TRBV27	11	ASSLYRDQPQH
TRBV7-3	10	ASSDGTPKAF
TRBV2	14	ASSEFIADSTDTQY
TRBV24-1	12	ATRASLSSDTQY
TRBV10-2	13	ASRARRSGADTQY
TRBV14	9	ASSFSREQF
TRBV5-1	11	ASSLDSFYGYT
TRBV5-4	14	ASSPPSRGLGYGYT
TRBV7-9	14	ASSLARGGYTGELF
TRBV11-1	11	ASSRTRATEAF
TRBV30	7	AWGEEQF
TRBV5-4	15	ASSLGLAAQSINEQF
TRBV19	12	ASSIFEAKETQY
TRBV6-5	10	ASGQGDSPLH
TRBV12-3/TRBV12-4	11	ASRVTGAGELF
TRBV6-5	12	ASSYSSGNHEQY
TRBV7-2	13	ASSLGVLMNTEAF
TRBV9	11	ASSGGGSYEQY
TRBV9	12	ASSTRGMNTEAF
TRBV18	12	ASSLGGGTYEQY
TRBV5-1	12	ASKPPTGAVEAF
TRBV9	14	ASTATSSGSLGEQF
TRBV10-3	11	AISETRTGLGY
TRBV6-5	13	ASSYLTGISYEQY
TRBV7-3	11	ASSLTADQPQH
TRBV18	14	ASSPSDQFSGNTIY
TRBV11-2	11	ASSTRRTYGYT
TRBV24-1	13	ATSLGTGITDTQY
TRBV6-5	12	ASSTSGRSYEQY
TRBV7-9	11	ASNKDSNQPQH
TRBV7-2	12	ASSFPIAGSGYT